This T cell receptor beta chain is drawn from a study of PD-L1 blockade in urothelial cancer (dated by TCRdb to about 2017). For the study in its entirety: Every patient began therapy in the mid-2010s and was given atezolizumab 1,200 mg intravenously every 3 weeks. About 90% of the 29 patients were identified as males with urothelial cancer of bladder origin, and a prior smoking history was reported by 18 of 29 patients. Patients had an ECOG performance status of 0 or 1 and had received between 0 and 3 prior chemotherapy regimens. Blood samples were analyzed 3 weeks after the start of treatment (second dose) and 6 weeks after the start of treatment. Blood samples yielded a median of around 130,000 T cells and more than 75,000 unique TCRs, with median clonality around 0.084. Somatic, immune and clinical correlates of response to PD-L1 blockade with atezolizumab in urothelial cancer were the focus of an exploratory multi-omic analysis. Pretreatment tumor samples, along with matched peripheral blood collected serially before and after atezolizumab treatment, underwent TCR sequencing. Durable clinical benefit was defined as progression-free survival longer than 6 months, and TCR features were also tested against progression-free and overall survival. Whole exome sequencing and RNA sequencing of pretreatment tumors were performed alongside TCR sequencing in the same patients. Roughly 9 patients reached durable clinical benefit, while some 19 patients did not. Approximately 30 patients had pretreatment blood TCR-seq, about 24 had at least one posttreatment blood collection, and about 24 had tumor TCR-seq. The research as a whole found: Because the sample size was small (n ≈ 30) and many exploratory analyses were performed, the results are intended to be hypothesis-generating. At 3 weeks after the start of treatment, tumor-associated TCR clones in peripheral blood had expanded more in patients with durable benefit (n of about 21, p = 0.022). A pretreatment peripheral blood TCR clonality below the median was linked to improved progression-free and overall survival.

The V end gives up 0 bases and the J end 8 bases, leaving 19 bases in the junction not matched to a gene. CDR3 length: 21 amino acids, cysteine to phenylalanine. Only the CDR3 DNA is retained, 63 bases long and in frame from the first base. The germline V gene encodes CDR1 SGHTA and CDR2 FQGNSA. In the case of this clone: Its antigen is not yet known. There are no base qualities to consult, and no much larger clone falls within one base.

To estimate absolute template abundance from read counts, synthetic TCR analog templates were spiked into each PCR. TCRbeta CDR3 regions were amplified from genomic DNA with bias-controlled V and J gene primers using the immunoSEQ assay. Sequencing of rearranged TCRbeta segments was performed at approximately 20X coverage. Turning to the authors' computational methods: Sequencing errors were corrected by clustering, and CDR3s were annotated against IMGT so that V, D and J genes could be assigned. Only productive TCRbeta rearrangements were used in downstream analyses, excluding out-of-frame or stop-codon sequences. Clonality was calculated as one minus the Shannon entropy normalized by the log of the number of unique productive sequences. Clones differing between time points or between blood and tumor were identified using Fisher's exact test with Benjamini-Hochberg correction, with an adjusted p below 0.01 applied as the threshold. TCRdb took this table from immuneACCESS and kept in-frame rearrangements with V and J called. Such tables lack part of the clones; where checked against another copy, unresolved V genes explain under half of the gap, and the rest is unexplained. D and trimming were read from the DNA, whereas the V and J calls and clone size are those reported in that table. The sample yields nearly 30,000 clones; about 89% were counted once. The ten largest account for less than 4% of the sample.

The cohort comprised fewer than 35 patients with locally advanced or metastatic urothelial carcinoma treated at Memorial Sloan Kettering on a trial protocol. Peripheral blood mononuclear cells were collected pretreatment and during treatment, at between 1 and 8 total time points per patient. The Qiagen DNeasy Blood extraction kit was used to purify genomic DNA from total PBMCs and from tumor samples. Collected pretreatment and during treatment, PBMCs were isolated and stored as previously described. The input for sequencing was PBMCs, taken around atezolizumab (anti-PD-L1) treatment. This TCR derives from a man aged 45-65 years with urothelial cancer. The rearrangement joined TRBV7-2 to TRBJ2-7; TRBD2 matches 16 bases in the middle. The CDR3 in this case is CASSLAGAAAGTSGRASKQYF. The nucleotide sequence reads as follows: TGTGCCAGCAGCTTAGCAGGCGCGGCAGCCGGGACTAGCGGGAGGGCCTCCAAGCAGTACTTC.